Below, 25 T cell receptor beta chains from the same sample are listed, as sequenced in a study of CD8 T cells in ankylosing spondylitis. For these receptors, no antigen is known. TCRdb independently ran MiXCR on the 5' RACE reads; one entry per CDR3 protein. The sample shows fewer than 450,000 distinct CDR3 sequences, 17% of them seen only once. Study-level points and caveats: Seemingly characteristic of ankylosing spondylitis blood was a TCR beta motif consisting of several highly homologous variants.

The specimen sequenced was blood, either unsorted or a sorted T cell fraction (not recorded which). All receptors come from a male donor with ankylosing spondylitis.

The rearrangement links TRBV20-1 to TRBJ2-3; D perhaps matches TRBD1 (5 bases). Germline V gene sequence: CDR1 DFQATT, CDR2 SNEGSKA (reference sequence). The CDR3 totals 15 residues. Between the trimmed V and J ends, which lost 7 bases and 3 bases, there was a span of 20 bases. The CDR3 DNA reads TGCAGTGACAGGAATGGGCACGGCCGTACAGATACGCAGTATTTT. Protein sequence: CSDRNGHGRTDTQYF.

The chain uses TRBV28 and TRBJ2-5; 7 bases align to TRBD1. The germline CDR1 and CDR2 sequences are MDHEN and SYDVKM. CDR3 length: 17 amino acids. Trimming removed 7 bases from V and 4 bases from J; junction bases left unmatched: 18. The CDR3 loop reads CASIMGRGRGSLETQYF. CDR3 in DNA: TGTGCCAGCATCATGGGAAGGGGGCGAGGGTCTTTAGAGACCCAGTACTTC.

The chain carries TRBV7-9 and TRBJ2-7, with D possibly being TRBD1 (6 bases). The CDR3 has 15 amino acids. The germline V gene encodes CDR1 SEHNR and CDR2 FQNEAQ (reference sequence). V was cut by 5 bases and J by 2 bases, with 16 bases left in between. CDR3 sequence: CASSLGTQSTYEQYF. DNA of the CDR3: TGTGCCAGCAGCCTAGGGACACAAAGTACCTACGAGCAGTACTTC.

The chain couples TRBV7-2 to TRBJ2-7; 9 positions match TRBD1. There are 15 residues in the CDR3. Germline V gene lookup returns CDR1 SGHTA and CDR2 FQGNSA. The V and J ends lost 5 bases and 6 bases, in that order; junction bases with no gene match: 11. CDR3 protein: CASSRTAGQGFEQYF. The CDR3 coding sequence is TGTGCCAGCAGCCGTACCGCGGGACAGGGTTTCGAGCAGTACTTC.

This clonotype was detected a few times. This chain joins TRBV29-1 and TRBJ1-1, with 7 bases aligning to TRBD1. V gave up 4 bases and J gave up 0 bases; unmatched junction bases: 2. The germline V gene encodes CDR1 SQVTM and CDR2 ANQGSEA. The CDR3 totals 13 residues. CDR3 region: CSVAGQMNTEAFF. The CDR3, as DNA: TGCAGCGTTGCGGGACAGATGAACACTGAAGCTTTCTTT.

This clonotype has more than one count but fewer than ten. V and J are TRBV9 and TRBJ1-1; 12 positions agree with TRBD1. CDR3 length equals 16 residues. After removal of 3 bases from V and 3 bases from J, the junction contained 6 bases not matched to a gene. CDR1 is SGDLS, CDR2 YYNGEE, per germline. The CDR3 nucleotides are TGTGCCAGCAGCGAGGGACAGGGGGCTGGAGACACTGAAGCTTTCTTT. Protein sequence: CASSEGQGAGDTEAFF. The whole variable domain, filled in from reference TRBV9 and TRBJ1-1, reads DSGVTQTPKHLITATGQRVTLRCSPRSGDLSVYWYQQSLDQGLQFLIQYYNGEERAKGNILERFSAQQFPDLHSELNLSSLELGDSALYFCASSEGQGAGDTEAFFGQGTRLTVV.

This clonotype was observed at least ten times. The genes are TRBV9 and TRBJ1-3; D might be TRBD1 (6 bases). Germline V gene lookup returns CDR1 SGDLS and CDR2 YYNGEE. This CDR3 comprises 18 residues. Deletions cut 3 bases from V and 0 bases from J, with 19 bases between. The CDR3 loop reads CASSAPLLQGSSGNTIYF. CDR3 nucleotide sequence: TGTGCCAGCAGCGCTCCTCTATTACAGGGATCCTCTGGAAACACCATATATTTT.

The chain links TRBV6-5 to TRBJ1-6; TRBD1 might be the D (5 bases). V was clipped by 2 bases and J by 7 bases, with 12 bases between them. The germline V gene encodes CDR1 MNHEY and CDR2 SVGAGI. This CDR3 is built from 15 residues. CDR3 nucleotides: TGTGCCAGCAGTTACGAGGCAGGGCGGAATTCACCCCTCCACTTT. Protein sequence: CASSYEAGRNSPLHF.

This clonotype was found a few times. This chain links TRBV5-1 with TRBJ2-1; 9 nucleotides match TRBD1. Germline CDR1 is SGHRS and CDR2 is YFSETQ. The CDR3 sequence is 16 residues long. The trim removed 0 bases at V and 10 bases at J, leaving 11 bases unmatched. The CDR3 DNA reads as TGCGCCAGCAGCTTGGCCGGCGAGACAGGGGGTGGGGAGCAGTTCTTC. Translated, it gives CASSLAGETGGGEQFF.

In this sample, this clonotype turned up a few times. This chain links TRBV29-1 with TRBJ1-4, with D uncertain. The CDR3 loop spans 11 amino acids. The germline V gene has CDR1 SQVTM and CDR2 ANQGSEA. Trimming left V 4 bases short and J 5 bases short, with 5 bases between. CDR3 nucleotide sequence: TGCAGCGTTGCGAAAAATGAAAAACTGTTTTTT. Translated, it gives CSVAKNEKLFF.

The rearrangement uses TRBV7-2 and TRBJ1-2; D gene unclear. Trimming took off 0 bases at V and 5 bases at J, with 7 bases between the two ends. Germline CDR1 is SGHTA and CDR2 is FQGNSA. This CDR3 comprises 13 residues. In DNA form, the CDR3 reads TGTGCCAGCAGCTTAGCCATACAATATGGCTACACCTTC. Translation: CASSLAIQYGYTF.

This clonotype has just a few counts. The chain is built from TRBV5-1 and TRBJ2-2, with D maybe TRBD1 (6 bases). Per the germline V gene, CDR1 is SGHRS and CDR2 is YFSETQ. V was cut by 0 bases and J by 3 bases, with 6 bases left in between. The CDR3 contains 14 residues. CDR3 in amino acids: CASSLEGDTGELFF. The CDR3 DNA is TGCGCCAGCAGCTTGGAGGGGGACACCGGGGAGCTGTTTTTT.

The chain couples TRBV3-1 to TRBJ2-5, with D perhaps matching TRBD1 or TRBD2 (7 bases each). V was pared by 4 bases and J by 5 bases, with 17 bases between. CDR1 and CDR2 from the germline V gene are LGHDT and YNNKEL (reference sequence). The CDR3 is made up of 15 amino acids. CDR3 in amino acids: CASSLPQGGLETQYF. CDR3 nucleotides: TGTGCCAGCAGCCTTCCTCAGGGGGGGCTGGAGACCCAGTACTTC.

This clonotype has a handful of counts. The J gene is TRBJ1-1, the V gene TRBV12-3 or TRBV12-4; 7 bases align to TRBD1. This CDR3 spans 15 amino acids. Losses at the gene ends were 3 bases for V and 1 base for J; bases not matched to a gene: 5. CDR3 sequence reads: CASSFSTGRNTEAFF. The CDR3 nucleotides are TGTGCCAGCAGTTTTTCGACAGGGCGGAACACTGAAGCTTTCTTT.

This clonotype was picked up a small number of times. The gene calls are TRBV12-3 or TRBV12-4 and TRBJ2-1, with 8 bases identical to TRBD2. The ends lost 2 bases at V and 10 bases at J; junction bases unmatched: 7. This CDR3 spans 14 amino acids. The CDR3 coding sequence is TGTGCCAGCAGTTTATCTGGGACTAGGGGCGAGCAGTTCTTC. Amino acids: CASSLSGTRGEQFF.

This clonotype was counted only a few times. The chain has TRBV12-3 or TRBV12-4 and TRBJ2-1; 11 bases are shared with TRBD2. This CDR3 is 19 amino acids long. Trimming removed 6 bases from V and 7 bases from J; junction bases left unmatched: 20. The CDR3 DNA follows: TGTGCCAGCAGACCCGGGGGGCTAGCGGGAGGCACCTTTCAGAATGAGCAGTTCTTC. The encoded protein is CASRPGGLAGGTFQNEQFF.

This clonotype was found many times. V usage is TRBV7-9 and J usage is TRBJ2-7; 8 bases align to TRBD1. Germline CDR1 reads SEHNR; CDR2 reads FQNEAQ (reference sequence). The V and J ends lost 4 bases and 3 bases, in that order; junction bases with no gene match: 8. This CDR3 spans 15 amino acids. The CDR3: CASSSTRTGFYEQYF. The CDR3 DNA reads as TGTGCCAGCAGCTCTACCCGGACAGGGTTCTACGAGCAGTACTTC. Together with reference TRBV7-9 and TRBJ2-7, the CDR3 gives the full variable domain: DTGVSQNPRHKITKRGQNVTFRCDPISEHNRLYWYRQTLGQGPEFLTYFQNEAQLEKSRLLSDRFSAERPKGSFSTLEIQRTEQGDSAMYLCASSSTRTGFYEQYFGPGTRLTVT.

The J gene is TRBJ2-3, the V gene TRBV5-1, with 14 bases matching TRBD2. V dropped 4 bases and J dropped 3; count of bases not matched to a gene: 7. Germline CDR1 reads SGHRS; CDR2 reads YFSETQ. There are 17 residues in the CDR3. Here the CDR3 DNA reads TGCGCCAGCAGCACCCCGGGACTAGCGGGAGTAACAGATACGCAGTATTTT. Encoded protein: CASSTPGLAGVTDTQYF.

The CDR3 protein is CASSLVSPSSYEQYF. In nucleotides, the CDR3 is TGTGCCAGCAGCTTAGTTAGCCCTAGCTCCTACGAGCAGTACTTC. The chain joins TRBV7-8 to TRBJ2-7, with D hard to call. Trimming took off 1 base at V and 0 bases at J, with 10 bases between the two ends. CDR3 size: 15 residues. CDR1 SGHVS and CDR2 FQNEAQ come from the germline V gene.

The rearrangement joins TRBV6-7 to TRBJ2-7; TRBD2 might be the D (7 bases). TRBV6-7 belongs to the ORF category, with a function that is uncertain. V was clipped by 11 bases and J by 3 bases, with 14 bases between them. The CDR3 is made up of 12 amino acids. CDR3 nucleotide sequence: TGTGCCGGGGGGGACACTATCTACGAGCAGTACTTC. The encoded protein is CAGGDTIYEQYF.

About this clonotype: A much larger clone is a single base away; this may be a read error. The chain links TRBV7-2 to TRBJ1-6; D is ambiguous. The length of the CDR3 is 13 residues. Germline CDR1 SGHTA, CDR2 FQGNSA. V was pared by 1 base and J by 10 bases, with 8 bases between. CDR3 loop: CASSLDRKSPLHF. In DNA, the CDR3 is TGTGCCAGCAGCTTAGACAGAAAATCACCCCTCCACTTT.

This chain connects TRBV6-5 to TRBJ1-1; 7 bases agree with TRBD1. The junction had 12 bases not matched to a gene; V was cut back by 2 bases and J by 0 bases. Germline assignment: CDR1 MNHEY and CDR2 SVGAGI. There are 18 residues in the CDR3. The CDR3 sequence: CASSYKPGQSSMNTEAFF. CDR3 nucleotide sequence: TGTGCCAGCAGTTACAAACCGGGACAGAGTTCAATGAACACTGAAGCTTTCTTT.

This clonotype appeared a few times. The V gene is TRBV10-2, the J gene TRBJ1-2, with 9 bases aligning to TRBD1. Germline CDR1 reads WSHSY; CDR2 reads SAAADI. V shed 8 bases and J 5 bases; nucleotides not matched to a gene: 6. The CDR3 length is 13 residues. The CDR3 bases are TGCGCCAGCTATCCCGGGACAGGGTATGGCTACACCTTC. It yields the protein CASYPGTGYGYTF.

This rearrangement joins TRBV18 to TRBJ1-1, with TRBD1 as a possible D gene (6 bases). The CDR3 has 14 residues. The V gene lost 6 bases and the J gene lost 6 bases, with 17 bases spanning the gap. Germline assignment: CDR1 KGHSH and CDR2 LQKENI. Here the CDR3 DNA reads TGTGCCAGCTCTTCGGGACACGGATCGCCTGAAGCTTTCTTT. Residues: CASSSGHGSPEAFF.

The chain uses TRBV7-9 and TRBJ2-3; no clear D gene. There are 15 residues in the CDR3. Germline CDR1 reads SEHNR; CDR2 reads FQNEAQ (reference sequence). With 5 bases removed from V and 0 bases from J, the gap between germline ends came to 12 bases. In nucleotides, the CDR3 is TGTGCCAGCAGCCCACATAGTCCTAGCACAGATACGCAGTATTTT. Residues: CASSPHSPSTDTQYF.